These 14 T cell receptor beta chains originate from one sample sequenced in a study of blood T cell repertoires in COVID-19. Produced via immunoSEQ multiplex PCR; TCRdb's table is partial and in-frame only. The repertoire holds 150,000 or so clones, with approximately 89% as singletons. Material: peripheral blood. The receptors here all came from a man aged 50 to 60 with acute or convalescent COVID-19.

The V and J genes are TRBV28 and TRBJ1-5; D is uncertain. The CDR3 runs to 12 residues. The germline V gene encodes CDR1 MDHEN and CDR2 SYDVKM. Trimming stripped 1 base from V and 11 bases from J, with 9 bases between. CDR3 residues: CASSLYPGSQHF. Written as DNA, the CDR3 is TGTGCCAGCAGTTTATATCCGGGGTCCCAGCATTTT.

This chain links TRBV28 with TRBJ1-6; 9 bases fit TRBD1. With V trimmed by 7 bases and J by 6 bases, 7 bases remained unmatched. The germline V gene has CDR1 MDHEN and CDR2 SYDVKM. The CDR3 contains 15 residues. The CDR3 region has the DNA TGTGCCAGCAATTTCCGGGACAGGGTTAATTCACCCCTCCACTTT. Its protein is CASNFRDRVNSPLHF. Together with reference TRBV28 and TRBJ1-6, the CDR3 gives the full variable domain: DVKVTQSSRYLVKRTGEKVFLECVQDMDHENMFWYRQDPGLGLRLIYFSYDVKMKEKGDIPEGYSVSREKKERFSLILESASTNQTSMYLCASNFRDRVNSPLHFGNGTRLTVT.

A note on this clone: The DNA is omitted, as the CDR3 cannot be located on it reliably, and the CDR3 follows TCRdb's listing. The V gene is TRBV6-1, the J gene TRBJ1-4; the DNA was not used to check the table's D call, TRBD1. Germline loops: CDR1 MNHNS, CDR2 SASEGT. The CDR3 is 15 residues long, counting both termini. Here the CDR3 reads CASSTSKRGNEKLFF.

This chain joins TRBV4-1 and TRBJ1-5; D not resolved. Trimming shortened V by 0 bases and J by 5 bases, and 17 bases separated the two germline ends. This CDR3 contains 17 residues. CDR1 is MGHRA, CDR2 YSYEKL, per germline. The CDR3 bases are TGCGCCAGCAGCCAAGACGTTCGGGGAGGAATCGATCAGCCCCAGCATTTT. Translated, it gives CASSQDVRGGIDQPQHF.

This clone was seen just once. The rearrangement links TRBV19 to TRBJ1-5; the match to TRBD1 covers 8 bases. This CDR3 comprises 16 residues. Germline V lookup: CDR1 LNHDA, CDR2 SQIVND (reference sequence). V shed 5 bases, J shed 4 bases, and the junction held 10 bases outside the gene matches. CDR3 amino acids: CASSFSTGAPNQPQHF. CDR3 sequence (DNA): TGTGCCAGTAGTTTCTCGACAGGGGCTCCGAATCAGCCCCAGCATTTT.

The chain combines TRBV28 with TRBJ1-1; D might be TRBD1 (6 bases). Germline V gives CDR1 MDHEN, CDR2 SYDVKM. The CDR3 is made up of 17 amino acids. Trimming stripped 5 bases from V and 0 bases from J, with 19 bases between. CDR3 coding DNA: TGTGCCAGCAGTCTCTGGGACACCCCGCTCCTGAACACTGAAGCTTTCTTT. Translating gives CASSLWDTPLLNTEAFF.

The J gene is TRBJ1-2, the V gene TRBV19; 8 bases match TRBD1. Per the germline V gene, CDR1 is LNHDA and CDR2 is SQIVND (reference sequence). The CDR3 extends over 15 amino acids. V shed 3 bases, J shed 2 bases, and the junction held 5 bases outside the gene matches. The CDR3 nucleotides are TGTGCCAGTAGTATGACAGGGGAGGGAAACTATGGCTACACCTTC. Amino acid sequence: CASSMTGEGNYGYTF.

The chain employs TRBV28 and TRBJ1-2, with unresolved D. From germline, CDR1 is MDHEN and CDR2 SYDVKM. CDR3 length: 14 residues. The V end was cut by 3 bases, the J end by 5 bases, with 13 bases between. CDR3 in amino acids: CASSLREVRYGYTF. CDR3 nucleotide sequence: TGTGCCAGCAGTTTGCGGGAAGTACGATATGGCTACACCTTC.

The rearrangement uses TRBV5-1 and TRBJ2-2, with 11 bases lining up with TRBD2. CDR3 size: 15 residues. The ends lost 3 bases at V and 5 bases at J; junction bases unmatched: 3. Germline V gene sequence: CDR1 SGHRS, CDR2 YFSETQ. The CDR3 sequence: CASSSGTSGTGELFF. CDR3 in DNA: TGCGCCAGCAGCTCTGGGACTAGCGGTACCGGGGAGCTGTTTTTT.

The CDR3 nucleotides are TGCGCCAGCAGCAAGGGACAGAACTATGGCTACACCTTC. This gives the protein CASSKGQNYGYTF. This chain links TRBV5-1 with TRBJ1-2, with 7 bases that match TRBD1. The CDR3 totals 13 residues. Trimming at V came to 4 bases and at J to 2 bases, leaving 2 bases not matched to a gene. Germline loops: CDR1 SGHRS, CDR2 YFSETQ.

The chain is built from TRBV7-9 and TRBJ1-2, with TRBD1 as a possible D gene (5 bases). CDR1 and CDR2 from the germline V gene are SEHNR and FQNEAQ (reference sequence). The CDR3 totals 13 residues. Trimming removed 1 base from V and 2 bases from J, with 5 bases in between. The CDR3 DNA follows: TGTGCCAGCAGCTTAGGACAGAACTATGGCTACACCTTC. As protein: CASSLGQNYGYTF.

The gene calls are TRBV5-8 and TRBJ2-3; 9 bases are a match to TRBD2. With 4 bases clipped from V and 6 bases from J, the junction kept 15 bases outside the gene matches. The CDR3 extends over 17 amino acids. CDR1 is SGHTS, CDR2 YDEGEE, per germline. The CDR3 region is CASSHTLGLAMGDTQYF. CDR3 DNA sequence: TGTGCCAGCAGCCATACGCTCGGACTAGCGATGGGGGATACGCAGTATTTT.

The rearrangement links TRBV9 to TRBJ2-2; 10 bases are a match to TRBD2. J lost 2 bases, V lost 4 bases, and 5 bases had no gene match. The CDR3 covers 16 residues. In germline, CDR1 is SGDLS, CDR2 YYNGEE. CDR3 region: CASSTRTSGNTGELFF. CDR3 sequence (DNA): TGTGCCAGCAGCACCCGGACTAGCGGCAACACCGGGGAGCTGTTTTTT.

The J gene is TRBJ1-1, the V gene TRBV7-9; D is unclear. Germline-derived CDR1 and CDR2 are SEHNR and FQNEAQ (reference sequence). The CDR3 totals 12 residues. The V end lost 4 bases, the J end lost 8 bases, and 11 bases lay between the germline ends. The chain's CDR3 is CASSSTGVEAFF. CDR3 DNA sequence: TGTGCCAGCAGCTCGACTGGAGTAGAAGCTTTCTTT. The whole variable domain, remainder taken from reference TRBV7-9 and TRBJ1-1, is DTGVSQNPRHKITKRGQNVTFRCDPISEHNRLYWYRQTLGQGPEFLTYFQNEAQLEKSRLLSDRFSAERPKGSFSTLEIQRTEQGDSAMYLCASSSTGVEAFFGQGTRLTVV.